This entry lists 7 T cell receptor beta chains sequenced from one sample in a study of shared clonotypes between healthy human individuals. Data came from immunoSEQ multiplex PCR; TCRdb stores just in-frame clones and leaves some out. The data hold 1.5 million to 2.5 million clones, with about 95% observed a single time. It was CD45RO-negative cells, positively selected for CCR7, that made up naive CD8 cells, with terminally differentiated effector memory CD45RA+ cells excluded. The specimen was naive CD8+ T cells sorted from blood. These receptors were taken from a young man in good health.

The chain has TRBV7-6 and TRBJ2-7; 8 bases match TRBD1. Germline CDR1 is SGHVS and CDR2 is FNYEAQ. CDR3 length equals 15 residues. Trimming cost V 4 bases and J 6 bases; bases outside gene matches: 11. Here the CDR3 DNA reads TGTGCCAGCAGCTCAGGACAGGGAGGTTCTTCCGAGCAGTACTTC. Its translation is CASSSGQGGSSEQYF.

A note on this clone: Additional DNA sequences in this sample encode the identical CDR3. The chain joins TRBV2 to TRBJ2-7, with unresolved D. Germline CDR1 reads SNHLY; CDR2 reads FYNNEI. The CDR3 length is 11 residues. V dropped 6 bases and J dropped 1 base, with 4 bases sitting between them. CDR3 sequence: CASSGSYEQYF. In nucleotides, the CDR3 is TGTGCCAGCAGCGGATCCTACGAGCAGTACTTC.

The chain couples TRBV7-2 to TRBJ1-2; 8 positions agree with TRBD1. The CDR3 totals 14 residues. Germline CDR1 reads SGHTA; CDR2 reads FQGNSA. J was trimmed by 3 bases and V by 5 bases; bases with no gene match: 5. The CDR3 DNA is TGTGCCAGCAGCGCCGACAGGGGTGACTATGGCTACACCTTC. Protein sequence: CASSADRGDYGYTF.

CDR3 protein: CASSYSKGVTGELFF. DNA for the CDR3: TGTGCCAGCAGTTACTCGAAGGGGGTAACCGGGGAGCTGTTTTTT. This chain uses TRBV6-5 with TRBJ2-2; D is perhaps TRBD1 (6 bases). Trimming shortened V by 0 bases and J by 5 bases, and 10 bases separated the two germline ends. CDR3 length: 15 amino acids. Germline loops: CDR1 MNHEY, CDR2 SVGAGI.

The chain joins TRBV15 to TRBJ2-7, with D perhaps being TRBD1 or TRBD2 (5 bases each). Trimming removed 3 bases from V and 3 bases from J, with 12 bases in between. The germline CDR1 and CDR2 sequences are LNHNV and YYDKDF (reference sequence). The CDR3 sequence is 14 residues long. The CDR3 reads CATSSGDPFYEQYF. In DNA form, the CDR3 reads TGTGCCACCAGCAGCGGGGACCCCTTCTACGAGCAGTACTTC.

On this clone: The same CDR3 arises from other DNA sequences in this sample as well. J is TRBJ2-7 and V is TRBV5-1; D gene uncertain. Germline V gene sequence: CDR1 SGHRS, CDR2 YFSETQ. Trimming cost V 1 base and J 3 bases, with 8 bases left between them. This CDR3 comprises 13 residues. The CDR3 nucleotides read TGCGCCAGCAGCTTGTCTCCAGTCTACGAGCAGTACTTC. It yields the protein CASSLSPVYEQYF.

The chain combines TRBV10-3 with TRBJ1-1, with D perhaps TRBD1 (5 bases). This CDR3 has 14 amino acids. Germline CDR1 reads ENHRY; CDR2 reads SYGVKD. The germline V and J ends were trimmed by 0 bases and 4 bases, with 9 bases remaining between them. The CDR3 here is CAISESQGGTEAFF. The CDR3 DNA reads as TGTGCCATCAGTGAGTCGCAGGGAGGCACTGAAGCTTTCTTT.